The rows below give T cell receptor beta chains drawn from one sample of a study of cytomegalovirus exposure and HLA in healthy donors. TCRdb's copy holds only in-frame clones and misses some; the assay was immunoSEQ multiplex PCR. Of around 94,000 clones in the sample, roughly 84% were seen once. Sequenced input: PBMCs. The receptors come from a man between 18 and 35 years old in good health and CMV-seronegative. The conserved cysteine and the conserved F or W are not part of the CDR3 here. The order of the fields is CDR3 protein, J gene, V gene.

CDR3 protein: ASSLAQMNTEAF; J gene: TRBJ1-1; V gene: TRBV5-4
CDR3 protein: SSSSLNQPQH; J gene: TRBJ1-5; V gene: TRBV7-9
CDR3 protein: SASSGTSGY; J gene: TRBJ2-5; V gene: TRBV20-1
CDR3 protein: ASSKRQVLVGQY; J gene: TRBJ2-7; V gene: TRBV21-1
CDR3 protein: ASRLLGDTDYT; J gene: TRBJ1-2; V gene: TRBV4-2
CDR3 protein: ASSLRAGSTDTQY; J gene: TRBJ2-3; V gene: TRBV7-9
CDR3 protein: ASSPGQGIWTQY; J gene: TRBJ2-5; V gene: TRBV9
CDR3 protein: ASRQRSHNEQF; J gene: TRBJ2-1; V gene: TRBV6-5
CDR3 protein: AWSTTPRGPLKF; J gene: TRBJ2-1; V gene: TRBV30
CDR3 protein: ASSSTGFGEAF; J gene: TRBJ1-1; V gene: TRBV27
CDR3 protein: ASSHGQRIKETQY; J gene: TRBJ2-5; V gene: TRBV7-7
CDR3 protein: ASSLLPSTGGIGYT; J gene: TRBJ1-2; V gene: TRBV7-6
CDR3 protein: ASSYSNRFSYEQY; J gene: TRBJ2-7; V gene: TRBV6-5
CDR3 protein: ASSGYRVPEAF; J gene: TRBJ1-1; V gene: TRBV25-1
CDR3 protein: ASIRVVAGREYEQY; J gene: TRBJ2-7; V gene: TRBV7-9
CDR3 protein: ASSHPYRGINEKLF; J gene: TRBJ1-4; V gene: TRBV28
CDR3 protein: ASSSGLDRDAGYT; J gene: TRBJ1-2; V gene: TRBV5-4
CDR3 protein: ASSDRTGPQH; J gene: TRBJ1-5; V gene: TRBV9
CDR3 protein: ASSRGGLAYNEQF; J gene: TRBJ2-1; V gene: TRBV27
CDR3 protein: ASSLTSGRAQEEQY; J gene: TRBJ2-7; V gene: TRBV7-2
CDR3 protein: AWSYSLIDRGLNNEQF; J gene: TRBJ2-1; V gene: TRBV30
CDR3 protein: ASSLSPQPNEQF; J gene: TRBJ2-1; V gene: TRBV27
CDR3 protein: ASSMGLGDEQY; J gene: TRBJ2-7; V gene: TRBV7-7
CDR3 protein: ASSVVGGSSYNEQF; J gene: TRBJ2-1; V gene: TRBV9
CDR3 protein: ASSPSGGSYYEQY; J gene: TRBJ2-7; V gene: TRBV18
CDR3 protein: ASAAGPSTDTQY; J gene: TRBJ2-3; V gene: TRBV6-4
CDR3 protein: ASSMCGYSYEQY; J gene: TRBJ2-7; V gene: TRBV23-1
CDR3 protein: ASSPRVAGLNSPLH; J gene: TRBJ1-6; V gene: TRBV27
CDR3 protein: ASSPASGISYNEQF; J gene: TRBJ2-1; V gene: TRBV5-1
CDR3 protein: ASSLAASGTGEQF; J gene: TRBJ2-1; V gene: TRBV7-2
CDR3 protein: ASSLMRNQPQH; J gene: TRBJ1-5; V gene: TRBV27
CDR3 protein: ASSPGTKNIQY; J gene: TRBJ2-4; V gene: TRBV6-1
CDR3 protein: ASSVAGGDTQY; J gene: TRBJ2-3; V gene: TRBV19
CDR3 protein: ASSQDGSAGQGGEKLF; J gene: TRBJ1-4; V gene: TRBV4-3
CDR3 protein: ASSENLARSTDTQY; J gene: TRBJ2-3; V gene: TRBV25-1